This TCR beta chain is drawn from a study of T cell repertoires in cytomegalovirus infection. At the level of the study: Evidence of both CMV infection and a matching HLA type came from public TCR beta signatures. Overall study findings and caveats: The ex vivo response showed dominance by HLA-C-restricted CMV-specific TCR beta clonotypes. Carriers of CMV plus the relevant HLA were identified by cumulative public TCR beta family frequency.

In regard to this clonotype: Its specificity is unknown. A junction end diverges from the germline sequence, so it may reflect a read error.

The CDR3 runs 13 residues. TCRdb re-called the reads through MiXCR, storing one row per CDR3 protein. The sample carries under 850,000 distinct CDR3 sequences, 35% to 45% recorded once. This chain uses TRBV12-3 or TRBV12-4 with TRBJ2-5, with TRBD2 identical over 7 bases. Sequenced: PBMCs. The source is a human donor in good health (CMV status not recorded). Some clones in this sample may be carry-over from other donors' samples. CDR3 sequence (DNA): TGTGCCAGCAGCCCGGAACGGGGGGAGACCCAAGACTTC. Translating it yields CASSPERGETQDF.